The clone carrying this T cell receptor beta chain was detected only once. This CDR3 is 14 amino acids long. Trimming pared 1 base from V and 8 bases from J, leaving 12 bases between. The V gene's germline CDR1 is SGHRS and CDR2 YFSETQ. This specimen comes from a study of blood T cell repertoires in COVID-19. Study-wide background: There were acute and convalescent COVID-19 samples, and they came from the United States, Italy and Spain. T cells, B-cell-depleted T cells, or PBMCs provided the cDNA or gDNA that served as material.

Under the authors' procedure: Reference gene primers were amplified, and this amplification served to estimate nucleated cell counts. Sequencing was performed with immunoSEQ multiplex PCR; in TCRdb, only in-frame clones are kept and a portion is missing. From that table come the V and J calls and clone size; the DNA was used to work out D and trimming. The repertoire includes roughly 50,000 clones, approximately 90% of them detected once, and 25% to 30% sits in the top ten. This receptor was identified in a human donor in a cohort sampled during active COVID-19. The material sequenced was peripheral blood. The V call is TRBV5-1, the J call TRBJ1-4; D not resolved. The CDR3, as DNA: TGCGCCAGCAGCTTGAGAGGGTTCGGGGAAAAACTGTTTTTT. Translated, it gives CASSLRGFGEKLFF.